This entry is about one TCR beta chain. The CDR3 spans 16 residues. CDR1 is LGHNA, CDR2 YNFKEQ, per germline. Trimming took off 4 bases at V and 0 bases at J, with 14 bases between the two ends. This sample stems from a study of blood T cell repertoires in COVID-19. Overall study context: Samples of COVID-19 (acute and convalescent) were obtained from the United States, Italy and Spain. In each case, the material was cDNA or gDNA derived from T cells, B-cell-depleted T cells, or PBMCs.

Under the authors' procedure: Amplified reference gene primers provided the basis for estimating nucleated cell counts. The method was immunoSEQ multiplex PCR; TCRdb's version includes in-frame clones alone and lacks a portion of them. V and J calls and clone size are given by that table; D and trimming were obtained from the DNA. The sample records 200,000 to 300,000 clones, approximately 81% being singletons. The chain is built from TRBV4-2 and TRBJ2-3; the D is unclear. The TCR sequence derives from a man aged 55 to 70 with acute or convalescent COVID-19. Specimen: peripheral blood. CDR3 amino acids: CASSREWRTSTDTQYF. For the CDR3, the DNA is TGTGCCAGCAGCCGTGAGTGGAGAACTAGCACAGATACGCAGTATTTT.